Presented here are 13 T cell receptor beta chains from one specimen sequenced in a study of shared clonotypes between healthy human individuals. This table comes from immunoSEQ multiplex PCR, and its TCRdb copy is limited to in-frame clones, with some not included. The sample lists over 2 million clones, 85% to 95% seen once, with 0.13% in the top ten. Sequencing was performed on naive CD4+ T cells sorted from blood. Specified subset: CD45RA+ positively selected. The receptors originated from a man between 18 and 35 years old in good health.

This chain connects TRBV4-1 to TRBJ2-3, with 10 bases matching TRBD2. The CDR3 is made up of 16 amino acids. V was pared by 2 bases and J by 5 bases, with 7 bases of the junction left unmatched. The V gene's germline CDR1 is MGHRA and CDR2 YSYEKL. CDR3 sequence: CASSQQERGGGDTQYF. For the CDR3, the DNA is TGCGCCAGCAGCCAACAGGAGCGGGGGGGCGGAGATACGCAGTATTTT.

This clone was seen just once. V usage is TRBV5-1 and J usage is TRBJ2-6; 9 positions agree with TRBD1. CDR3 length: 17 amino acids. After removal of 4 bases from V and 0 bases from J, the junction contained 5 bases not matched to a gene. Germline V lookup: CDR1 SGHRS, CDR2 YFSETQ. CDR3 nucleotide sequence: TGCGCCAGCAGCCCGACAGGGGGACCCTCTGGGGCCAACGTCCTGACTTTC. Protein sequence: CASSPTGGPSGANVLTF. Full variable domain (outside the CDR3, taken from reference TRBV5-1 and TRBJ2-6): KAGVTQTPRYLIKTRGQQVTLSCSPISGHRSVSWYQQTPGQGLQFLFEYFSETQRNKGNFPGRFSGRQFSNSRSEMNVSTLELGDSALYLCASSPTGGPSGANVLTFGAGSRLTVL.

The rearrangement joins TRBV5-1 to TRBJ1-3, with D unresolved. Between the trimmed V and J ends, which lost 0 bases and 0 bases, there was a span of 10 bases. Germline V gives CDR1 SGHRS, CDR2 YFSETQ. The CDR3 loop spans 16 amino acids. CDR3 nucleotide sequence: TGCGCCAGCAGCTTGGCCGGCAGCAGCTCTGGAAACACCATATATTTT. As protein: CASSLAGSSSGNTIYF.

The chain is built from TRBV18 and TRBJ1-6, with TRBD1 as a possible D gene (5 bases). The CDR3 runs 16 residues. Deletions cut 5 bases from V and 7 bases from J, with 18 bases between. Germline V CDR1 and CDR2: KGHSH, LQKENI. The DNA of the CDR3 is TGTGCCAGCTCAACCGGTCAGGGCGAACTCAATTCACCCCTCCACTTT. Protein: CASSTGQGELNSPLHF.

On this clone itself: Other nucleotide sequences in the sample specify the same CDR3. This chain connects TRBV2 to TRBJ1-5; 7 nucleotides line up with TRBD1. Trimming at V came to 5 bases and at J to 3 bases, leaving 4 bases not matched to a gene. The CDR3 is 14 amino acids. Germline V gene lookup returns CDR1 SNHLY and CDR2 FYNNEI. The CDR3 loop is CASSQDRSNQPQHF. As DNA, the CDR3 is TGTGCCAGCAGTCAGGACAGGTCCAATCAGCCCCAGCATTTT.

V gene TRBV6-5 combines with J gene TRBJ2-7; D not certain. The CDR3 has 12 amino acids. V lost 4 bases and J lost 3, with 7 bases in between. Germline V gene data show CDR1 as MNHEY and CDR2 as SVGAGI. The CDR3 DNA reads TGTGCCAGCAGTTTCAACCGCTACGAGCAGTACTTC. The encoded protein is CASSFNRYEQYF.

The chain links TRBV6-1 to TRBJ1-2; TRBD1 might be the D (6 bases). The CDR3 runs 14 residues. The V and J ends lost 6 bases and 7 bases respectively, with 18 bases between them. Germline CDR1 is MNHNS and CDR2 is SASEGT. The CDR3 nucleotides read TGTGCCAGCAGCCGGGACAATACTAAGGCTGGCTACACCTTC. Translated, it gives CASSRDNTKAGYTF.

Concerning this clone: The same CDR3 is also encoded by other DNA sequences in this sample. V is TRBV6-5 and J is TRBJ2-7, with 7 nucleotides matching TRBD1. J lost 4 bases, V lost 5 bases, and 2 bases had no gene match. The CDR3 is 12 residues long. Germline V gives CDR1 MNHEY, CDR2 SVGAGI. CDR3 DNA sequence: TGTGCCAGCAGTCTGGACAGGTACGAGCAGTACTTC. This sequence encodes CASSLDRYEQYF.

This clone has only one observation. CDR3 sequence: CASSNQRNTEAFF. CDR3 DNA sequence: TGTGCCAGCTCCAACCAGAGGAACACTGAAGCTTTCTTT. The chain combines TRBV18 with TRBJ1-1; D gene ambiguous. The CDR3 has 13 residues. Trimming stripped 6 bases from V and 1 base from J, with 9 bases between. Germline V gene lookup returns CDR1 KGHSH and CDR2 LQKENI.

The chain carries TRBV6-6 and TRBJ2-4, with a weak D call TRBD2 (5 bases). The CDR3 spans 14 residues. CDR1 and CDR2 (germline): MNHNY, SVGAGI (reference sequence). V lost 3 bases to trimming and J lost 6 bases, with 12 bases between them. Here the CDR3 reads CASSYDTGRNIQYF. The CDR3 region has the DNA TGTGCCAGCAGTTATGACACGGGGAGAAACATTCAGTACTTC.

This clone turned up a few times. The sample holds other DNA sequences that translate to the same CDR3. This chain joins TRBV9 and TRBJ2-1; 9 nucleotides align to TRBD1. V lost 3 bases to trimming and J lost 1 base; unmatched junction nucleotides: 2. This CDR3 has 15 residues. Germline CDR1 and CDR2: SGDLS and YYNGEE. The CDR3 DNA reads TGTGCCAGCAGCGCCGACAGGGGGTCCTACAATGAGCAGTTCTTC. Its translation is CASSADRGSYNEQFF. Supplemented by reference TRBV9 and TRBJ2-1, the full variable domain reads DSGVTQTPKHLITATGQRVTLRCSPRSGDLSVYWYQQSLDQGLQFLIQYYNGEERAKGNILERFSAQQFPDLHSELNLSSLELGDSALYFCASSADRGSYNEQFFGPGTRLTVL.

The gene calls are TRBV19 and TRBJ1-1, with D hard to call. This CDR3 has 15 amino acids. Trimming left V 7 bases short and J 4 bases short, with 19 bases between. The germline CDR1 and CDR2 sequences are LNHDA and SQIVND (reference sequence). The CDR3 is CASTAMGAPGTEAFF. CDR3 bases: TGTGCCAGTACCGCCATGGGAGCGCCGGGCACTGAAGCTTTCTTT.

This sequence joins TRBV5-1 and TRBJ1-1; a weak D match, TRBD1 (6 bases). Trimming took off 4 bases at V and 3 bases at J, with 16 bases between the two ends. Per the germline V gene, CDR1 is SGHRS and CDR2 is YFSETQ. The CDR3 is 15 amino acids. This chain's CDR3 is CASSRGSQGYTEAFF. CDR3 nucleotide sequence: TGCGCCAGCAGCAGGGGGTCACAGGGTTACACTGAAGCTTTCTTT.